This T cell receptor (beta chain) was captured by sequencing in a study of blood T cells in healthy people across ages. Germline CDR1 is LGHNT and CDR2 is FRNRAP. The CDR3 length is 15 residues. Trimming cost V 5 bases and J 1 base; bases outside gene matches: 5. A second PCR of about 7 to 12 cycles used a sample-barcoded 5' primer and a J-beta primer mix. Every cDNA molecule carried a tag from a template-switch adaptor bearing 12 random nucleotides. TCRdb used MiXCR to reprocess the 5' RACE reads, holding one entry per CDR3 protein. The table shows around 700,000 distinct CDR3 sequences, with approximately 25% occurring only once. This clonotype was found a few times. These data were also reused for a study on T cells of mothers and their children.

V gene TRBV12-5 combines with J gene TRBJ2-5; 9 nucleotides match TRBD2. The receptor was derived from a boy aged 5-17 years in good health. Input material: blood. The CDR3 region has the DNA TGTGCTAGTGGTCTATATAGCGGGGGCCAAGAGACCCAGTACTTC. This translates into CASGLYSGGQETQYF.